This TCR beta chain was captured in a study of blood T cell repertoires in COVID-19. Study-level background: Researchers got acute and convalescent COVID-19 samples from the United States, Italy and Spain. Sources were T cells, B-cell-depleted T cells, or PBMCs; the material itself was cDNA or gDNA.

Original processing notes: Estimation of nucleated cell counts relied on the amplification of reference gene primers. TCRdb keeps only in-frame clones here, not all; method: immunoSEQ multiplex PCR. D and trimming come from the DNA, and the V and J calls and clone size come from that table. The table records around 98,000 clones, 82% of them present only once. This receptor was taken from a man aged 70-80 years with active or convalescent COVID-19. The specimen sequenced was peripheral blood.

CDR3 DNA sequence: TGTGCCAGCAGTTTCAACTATTTTTCGGGAGAGCAGTACTTC. Protein: CASSFNYFSGEQYF. This rearrangement joins TRBV27 to TRBJ2-7, with a possible D match to TRBD2 (5 bases). This CDR3 has 14 amino acids. CDR1 MNHEY and CDR2 SMNVEV come from the germline V gene (reference sequence). Trimming removed 3 bases from V and 7 bases from J, with 16 bases in between.